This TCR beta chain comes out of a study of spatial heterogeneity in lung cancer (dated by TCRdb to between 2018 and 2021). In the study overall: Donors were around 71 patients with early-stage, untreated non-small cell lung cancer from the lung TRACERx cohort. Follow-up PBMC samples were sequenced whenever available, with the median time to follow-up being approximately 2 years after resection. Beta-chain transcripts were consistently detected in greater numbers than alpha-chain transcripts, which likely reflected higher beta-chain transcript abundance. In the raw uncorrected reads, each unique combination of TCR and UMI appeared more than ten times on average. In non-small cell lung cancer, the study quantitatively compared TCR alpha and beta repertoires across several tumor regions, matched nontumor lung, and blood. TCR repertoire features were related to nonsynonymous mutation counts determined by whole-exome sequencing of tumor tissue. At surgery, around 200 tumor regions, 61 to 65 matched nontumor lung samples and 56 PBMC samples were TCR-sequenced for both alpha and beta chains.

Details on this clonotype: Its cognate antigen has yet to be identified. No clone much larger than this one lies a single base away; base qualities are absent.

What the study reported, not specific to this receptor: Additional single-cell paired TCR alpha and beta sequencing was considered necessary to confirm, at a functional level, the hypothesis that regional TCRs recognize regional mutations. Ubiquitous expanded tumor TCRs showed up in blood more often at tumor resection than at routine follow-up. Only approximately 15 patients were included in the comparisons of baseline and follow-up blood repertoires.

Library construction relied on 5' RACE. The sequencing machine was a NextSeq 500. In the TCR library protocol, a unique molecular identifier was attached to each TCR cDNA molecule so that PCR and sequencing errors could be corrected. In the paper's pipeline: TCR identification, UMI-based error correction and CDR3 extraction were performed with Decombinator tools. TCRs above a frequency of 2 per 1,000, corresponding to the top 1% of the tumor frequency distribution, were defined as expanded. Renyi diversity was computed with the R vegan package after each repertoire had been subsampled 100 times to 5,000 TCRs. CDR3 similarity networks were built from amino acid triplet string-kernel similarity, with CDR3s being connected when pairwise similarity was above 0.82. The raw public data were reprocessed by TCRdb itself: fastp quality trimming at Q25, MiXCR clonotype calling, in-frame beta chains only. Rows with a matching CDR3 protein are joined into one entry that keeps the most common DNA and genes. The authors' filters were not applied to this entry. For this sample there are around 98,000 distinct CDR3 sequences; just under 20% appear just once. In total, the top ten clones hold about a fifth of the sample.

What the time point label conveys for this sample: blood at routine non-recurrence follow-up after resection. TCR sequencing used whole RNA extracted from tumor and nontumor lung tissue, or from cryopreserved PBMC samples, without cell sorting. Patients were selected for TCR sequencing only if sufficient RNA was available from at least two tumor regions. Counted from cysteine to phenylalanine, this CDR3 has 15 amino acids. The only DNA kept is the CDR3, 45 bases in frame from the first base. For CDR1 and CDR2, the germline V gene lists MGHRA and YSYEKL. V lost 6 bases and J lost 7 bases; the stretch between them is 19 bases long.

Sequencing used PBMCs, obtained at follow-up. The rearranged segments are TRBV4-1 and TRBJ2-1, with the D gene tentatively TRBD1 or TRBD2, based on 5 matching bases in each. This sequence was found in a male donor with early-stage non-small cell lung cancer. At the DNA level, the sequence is TGCGCCAGCAGGCCTGGGACGGACCTATCGAATGAGCAGTTCTTC. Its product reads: CASRPGTDLSNEQFF.